This TCR beta chain comes out of a study of shared clonotypes between healthy human individuals. Generated by immunoSEQ multiplex PCR, the TCRdb table keeps only in-frame clones and is missing some. Among over a million clones listed, 75% to 85% were seen once. The CDR3 runs 17 residues. CDR1 is SGHTA and CDR2 is FQGNSA in the germline V gene. The ends lost 2 bases at V and 2 bases at J; junction bases unmatched: 12. This clone has only one observation. The chain has TRBV7-2 and TRBJ2-7; 7 positions match TRBD2. The material sequenced was memory CD4+ T cells from PBMCs. The subset denotes: CD45RA-negative fraction. The TCR originated in a man between 18 and 29 years old in good health. Some clones in this sample may be carry-over from other donors' samples. CDR3 coding DNA: TGTGCCAGCAGCTTACACGCTAGCGGCTCTTTTACCTACGAGCAGTACTTC. It codes for CASSLHASGSFTYEQYF. The entire variable domain, with the rest obtained from reference TRBV7-2 and TRBJ2-7, is as follows: GAGVSQSPSNKVTEKGKDVELRCDPISGHTALYWYRQSLGQGLEFLIYFQGNSAPDKSGLPSDRFSAERTGGSVSTLTIQRTQQEDSAVYLCASSLHASGSFTYEQYFGPGTRLTVT.